Listed below are T cell receptor beta chains from one sample, sequenced in a study of cytomegalovirus exposure and HLA in healthy donors. The repertoire was sequenced with immunoSEQ multiplex PCR; TCRdb's copy has only in-frame clones and lacks some. Here the sample spans some 180,000 clones, approximately 84% being singletons. Sequenced input: PBMCs. The receptors were sampled from a young man in good health and CMV-seropositive. CDR3s include the opening cysteine and the closing phenylalanine or tryptophan. The D gene is left open where the match is weak. Clone size, where shown, is once, few, many, or a class for clones that have expanded.

j_call v_call d_call clone_size cdr3_aa cdr3_nt
TRBJ2-7 TRBV5-6 - few CASSSWATYEQYF TGTGCCAGCAGCTCATGGGCAACCTACGAGCAGTACTTC
TRBJ2-6 TRBV5-1 - - CASSNDFSGANVLTF TGCGCCAGCAGCAACGACTTCTCTGGGGCCAACGTCCTGACTTTC
TRBJ2-2 TRBV5-4 - - CASSLRETGFYTGELFF TGTGCCAGCAGCTTACGGGAGACCGGCTTTTACACCGGGGAGCTGTTTTTT
TRBJ2-3 TRBV7-2 TRBD2 - CASSYRLAGATDTQYF TGTGCCAGCAGCTATCGACTAGCGGGAGCCACAGATACGCAGTATTTT
TRBJ2-3 TRBV29-1 TRBD1 few CSVLRQGANTQYF TGCAGCGTTCTCCGACAGGGGGCGAATACGCAGTATTTT
TRBJ2-7 TRBV7-9 TRBD2 - CSSSLRLADTYEQYF TGTTCCAGCAGCTTACGACTAGCGGATACCTACGAGCAGTACTTC
TRBJ2-1 TRBV7-9 TRBD2 once CASSLSGSWSYNEQFF TGTGCCAGCAGCTTAAGCGGGAGTTGGTCCTACAATGAGCAGTTCTTC
TRBJ2-3 TRBV2 TRBD1 - CASSWDRGRTDTQYF TGTGCCAGCAGTTGGGACAGGGGGCGCACAGATACGCAGTATTTT
TRBJ2-3 TRBV5-4 - once CASSHARTDTQYF TGTGCCAGCAGCCATGCGCGTACAGATACGCAGTATTTT
TRBJ1-4 TRBV4-2 TRBD1 - CASSQDSTGGEKLFF TGTGCCAGCAGCCAAGATTCGACAGGGGGGGAAAAACTGTTTTTT
TRBJ2-7 TRBV6-5 TRBD2 - CASSSGLASEQYF TGTGCCAGCAGTTCGGGACTAGCGAGCGAGCAGTACTTC
TRBJ2-2 TRBV11-2 - - CASSLGLSGELFF TGTGCCAGCAGCTTGGGACTTTCCGGGGAGCTGTTTTTT
TRBJ2-1 TRBV5-6 TRBD2 - CASSLYSLAGGNEQFF TGTGCCAGCAGCTTGTATTCTCTAGCGGGAGGCAATGAGCAGTTCTTC
TRBJ2-1 TRBV2 TRBD2 - CASRTGTRTNEQFF TGTGCCAGCAGGACCGGGACTAGGACCAATGAGCAGTTCTTC
TRBJ2-1 TRBV18 - - CASSPPAGVDEQFF TGTGCCAGCTCACCACCGGCAGGGGTAGATGAGCAGTTCTTC
TRBJ1-1 TRBV6-5 - many CASSYPARGLVF TGTGCCAGCAGTTACCCGGCGAGGGGACTGGTCTTT
TRBJ2-7 TRBV4-3 TRBD1 - CASSRDRRSYEQYF TGCGCCAGCAGCCGGGACAGGAGGAGCTACGAGCAGTACTTC
TRBJ2-3 TRBV9 - few CASSVAGSTDTQYF TGTGCCAGCAGCGTAGCGGGGAGCACAGATACGCAGTATTTT
TRBJ1-2 TRBV19 - - CASSLGTADGYTF TGTGCCAGTAGCTTAGGGACTGCCGATGGCTACACCTTC
TRBJ2-3 TRBV10-3 - once CAISVNRAGSDTQYF TGTGCCATCAGTGTCAACCGCGCGGGATCAGATACGCAGTATTTT
TRBJ1-1 TRBV11-1 TRBD1 - CASSLDLGQGGTEAFF TGTGCCAGCAGCTTAGATCTGGGACAGGGAGGCACTGAAGCTTTCTTT
TRBJ1-5 TRBV25-1 TRBD1 - CASISFSQGDIPGQPQHF TGTGCCAGCATTAGTTTCTCACAGGGGGATATTCCTGGCCAGCCCCAGCATTTT
TRBJ2-5 TRBV6-5 - - CASSLLGDWQETQYF TGTGCCAGCAGCCTTCTGGGAGATTGGCAAGAGACCCAGTACTTC
TRBJ1-1 TRBV6-5 - - CASSYSIGGWTEAFF TGTGCCAGCAGTTACTCGATAGGGGGATGGACTGAAGCTTTCTTT
TRBJ2-3 TRBV15 - - CATQGLTDTQYF TGTGCCACTCAGGGTCTAACAGATACGCAGTATTTT
TRBJ1-1 TRBV19 - - CASTLHITGMNTEAFF TGTGCCAGTACCCTCCACATTACAGGGATGAACACTGAAGCTTTCTTT
TRBJ2-5 TRBV4-1 - few CASSQVAGLWETQYF TGCGCCAGCAGCCAAGTGGCAGGGCTGTGGGAGACCCAGTACTTC
TRBJ1-1 TRBV5-1 - few CASSATAKGAFF TGCGCCAGCAGCGCGACAGCCAAGGGGGCTTTCTTT
TRBJ2-1 TRBV6-5 - - CASSFLGGSYNEQFF TGTGCCAGCAGTTTCCTGGGGGGCTCCTACAATGAGCAGTTCTTC
TRBJ1-5 TRBV5-8 - - CASSLLAASNQPQHF TGTGCCAGCAGCTTGCTGGCGGCTAGCAATCAGCCCCAGCATTTT
TRBJ1-1 TRBV6-5 - few CASSGPTEKNNF TGTGCCAGCAGTGGGCCGACAGAGAAGAACAACTTT
TRBJ2-5 TRBV19 TRBD2 - CASSIGRGSVGTQYF TGTGCCAGTAGTATTGGGAGGGGTAGTGTTGGGACCCAGTACTTC
TRBJ2-5 TRBV4-1 - - CASSQGPGQETQYF TGCGCCAGCAGCCAAGGGCCAGGTCAAGAGACCCAGTACTTC
TRBJ2-7 TRBV11-3 TRBD1 - CASSPPGTVHSYEQYF TGTGCCAGCAGCCCGCCTGGGACAGTACACTCCTACGAGCAGTACTTC
TRBJ2-1 TRBV30 TRBD2 - CAWIAGGSNEQFF TGTGCCTGGATTGCGGGAGGGTCCAATGAGCAGTTCTTC
TRBJ1-1 TRBV29-1 - - CSVEVGATEAFF TGCAGCGTTGAAGTGGGGGCAACTGAAGCTTTCTTT
TRBJ1-1 TRBV18 TRBD1 - CASSPLGQGGNTEAFF TGTGCCAGCTCCCCATTAGGACAGGGTGGGAACACTGAAGCTTTCTTT
TRBJ1-1 TRBV4-1 - - CASSQDQAGYTHAFF TGCGCCAGCAGCCAAGATCAGGCGGGGTACACCCACGCTTTCTTT
TRBJ1-2 TRBV5-4 - few CASSVGEFYGYTF TGTGCCAGCAGCGTCGGAGAGTTCTATGGCTACACCTTC
TRBJ1-1 TRBV11-3 - - CASSFPGKVAEAFF TGTGCCAGCAGCTTTCCGGGGAAAGTCGCTGAAGCTTTCTTT
TRBJ1-2 TRBV7-9 - - CSSSQGQYGYTF TGTTCCAGCAGCCAGGGGCAGTATGGCTACACCTTC
TRBJ2-5 TRBV5-5 TRBD1 - CASSSWTGEETQYF TGTGCCAGCAGTTCTTGGACAGGCGAAGAGACCCAGTACTTC
TRBJ1-3 TRBV6-1 - - CASSDYQGSGNTIYF TGTGCCAGCAGTGACTATCAGGGTTCTGGAAACACCATATATTTT
TRBJ1-1 TRBV25-1 - few CASMGLPNTEAFF TGTGCCAGCATGGGACTGCCGAACACTGAAGCTTTCTTT
TRBJ1-1 TRBV7-6 - - CASSDRPNTEAFF TGTGCCAGCAGCGACAGACCGAACACTGAAGCTTTCTTT
TRBJ2-7 TRBV7-9 TRBD2 - CASSDLSGRAYEQYF TGTGCCAGCAGCGATCTTAGCGGGAGGGCCTACGAGCAGTACTTC
TRBJ1-1 TRBV5-1 TRBD1 - CASSLTGTVNTEAFF TGCGCCAGCAGCTTGACGGGGACAGTAAACACTGAAGCTTTCTTT
TRBJ1-4 TRBV18 TRBD1 once CASSPRTGPNEKLFF TGTGCCAGCTCACCCAGGACAGGGCCTAATGAAAAACTGTTTTTT
TRBJ1-2 TRBV18 TRBD1 - CASSPSGTGLEGYTF TGTGCCAGCTCACCCTCCGGGACAGGGCTGGAGGGCTACACCTTC